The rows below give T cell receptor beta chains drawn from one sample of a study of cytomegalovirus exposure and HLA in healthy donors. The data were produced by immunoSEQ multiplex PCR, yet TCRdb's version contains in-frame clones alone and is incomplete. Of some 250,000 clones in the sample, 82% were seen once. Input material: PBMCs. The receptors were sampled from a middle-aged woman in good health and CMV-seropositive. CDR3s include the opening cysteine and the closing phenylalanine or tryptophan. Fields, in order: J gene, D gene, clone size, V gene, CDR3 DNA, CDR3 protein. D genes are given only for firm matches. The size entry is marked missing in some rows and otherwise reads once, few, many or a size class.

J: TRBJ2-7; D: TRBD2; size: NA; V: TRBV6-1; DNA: TGTGCCAGCAGTGAAGCGACTAGCGGGGGCTACGAGCAGTACTTC; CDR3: CASSEATSGGYEQYF
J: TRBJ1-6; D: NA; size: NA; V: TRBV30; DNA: TGTGCCTGGAGGGGCGATAGGGGAGGGAATTCACCCCTCCACTTT; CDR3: CAWRGDRGGNSPLHF
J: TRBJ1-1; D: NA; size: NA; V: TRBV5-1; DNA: TGCGCCAGCAGCTTGGCCGTGACACTCACTGAAGCTTTCTTT; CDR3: CASSLAVTLTEAFF
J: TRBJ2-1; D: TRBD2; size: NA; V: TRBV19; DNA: TGTGCCAGTAGTCCGGGGGGGGGAATCAATGAGCAGTTCTTC; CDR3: CASSPGGGINEQFF
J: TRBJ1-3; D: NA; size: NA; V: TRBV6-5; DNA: TGTGCCAGTTCCGGGGGTATCTCTGGAAACACCATATATTTT; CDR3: CASSGGISGNTIYF
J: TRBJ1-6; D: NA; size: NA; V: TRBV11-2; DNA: TGTGCCAGCAGAACCGGGACACCCAATTCACCCCTCCACTTT; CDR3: CASRTGTPNSPLHF
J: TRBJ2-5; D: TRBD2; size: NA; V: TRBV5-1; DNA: TGCGCCAGCAGTGGAGGGAGGGCCCAAGAGACCCAGTACTTC; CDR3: CASSGGRAQETQYF
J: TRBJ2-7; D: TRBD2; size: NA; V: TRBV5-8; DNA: TGTGCCAGCAGCTTATTTCGCGGGAGGAACGACGAGCAGTACTTC; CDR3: CASSLFRGRNDEQYF
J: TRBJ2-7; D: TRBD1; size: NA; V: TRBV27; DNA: TGTGCCAGCAGTTTAAGGGACAGATCCTACGAGCAGTACTTC; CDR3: CASSLRDRSYEQYF
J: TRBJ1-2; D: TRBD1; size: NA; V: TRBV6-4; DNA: TGTGCCAGCAGTGATATTGGACAGGGGAGCAGCTTCGTGGCTGGCACCTTC; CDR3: CASSDIGQGSSFVAGTF
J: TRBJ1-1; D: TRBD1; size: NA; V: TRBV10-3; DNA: TGTGCCATCAGTGAGTGGACAGGCTCTAACACTGAAGCTTTCTTT; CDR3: CAISEWTGSNTEAFF
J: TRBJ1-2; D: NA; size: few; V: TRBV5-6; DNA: TGTGCCAGCAGCTTGTTAGGTGAGACAGCTAACTATGGCTACACCTTC; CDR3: CASSLLGETANYGYTF
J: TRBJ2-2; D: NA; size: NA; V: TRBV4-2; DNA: TGTGCCAGCGGAACCTGGGGTCTAGCCGTCCCTGGGGTCACCGGGGAGCTGTTTTTT; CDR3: CASGTWGLAVPGVTGELFF
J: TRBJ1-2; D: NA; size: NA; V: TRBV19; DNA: TGTGCCAGTAAGGAGACAGTTTCGCGTGGTGGCTACACCTTC; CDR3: CASKETVSRGGYTF
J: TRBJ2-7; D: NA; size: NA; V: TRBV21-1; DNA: TGTGCCAGCAGCTCCCCGGGGACAGGGGACTACGAGCAGTACTTC; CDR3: CASSSPGTGDYEQYF
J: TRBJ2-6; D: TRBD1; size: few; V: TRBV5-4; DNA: TGTGCCAGCAGCTTGGGGACAGGGGCCCGAGGGGCCAACGTCCTGACTTTC; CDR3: CASSLGTGARGANVLTF
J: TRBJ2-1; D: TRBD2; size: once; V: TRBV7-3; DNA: TGTGCCAGCAGCTTCGGGACTAGCGGGGTGAATGAGCAGTTCTTC; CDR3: CASSFGTSGVNEQFF
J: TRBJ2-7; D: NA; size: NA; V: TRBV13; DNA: TGTGCCAGCAGCCCCCGGCGGTCTAACTACGAGCAGTACTTC; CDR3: CASSPRRSNYEQYF
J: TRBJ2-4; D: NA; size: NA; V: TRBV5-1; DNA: TGCGCCAGCAGCCTAGGTCCCGGGGCCAAAAACATTCAGTACTTC; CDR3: CASSLGPGAKNIQYF
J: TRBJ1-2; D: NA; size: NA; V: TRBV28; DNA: TGTGCCAGCAGTTTTTTTTCTCTTAGACAGAACTATGGCTACACCTTC; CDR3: CASSFFSLRQNYGYTF
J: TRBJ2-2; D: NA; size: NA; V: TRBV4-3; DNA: TGCGCCAGCAGGGCCCCGAACACCGGGGAGCTGTTTTTT; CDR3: CASRAPNTGELFF
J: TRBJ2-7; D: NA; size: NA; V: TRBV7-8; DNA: TGTGCCAGCAGCTACCAACCGGGGAGCTCCTACGAGCAGTACTTC; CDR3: CASSYQPGSSYEQYF
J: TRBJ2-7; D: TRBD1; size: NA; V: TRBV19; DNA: TGTGCCAGTAGGGGGACAGGGGGCGAGCAGTACTTC; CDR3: CASRGTGGEQYF
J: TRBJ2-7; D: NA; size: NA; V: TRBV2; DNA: TGTGCCAGCAGTGAACAGGACTACGAGCAGTACTTC; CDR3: CASSEQDYEQYF
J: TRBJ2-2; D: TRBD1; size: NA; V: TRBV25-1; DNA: TGTGCCAGCAGCAGGGGGACCGGGGAGCTGTTTTTT; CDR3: CASSRGTGELFF
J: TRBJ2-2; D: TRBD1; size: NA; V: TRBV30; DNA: TGTGCCTGGAGCTCCCGAGACAGGGAAACCGGGGAGCTGTTTTTT; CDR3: CAWSSRDRETGELFF
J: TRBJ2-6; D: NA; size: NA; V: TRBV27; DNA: TGTGCCAGCAGTTTTTCGATCCGGGCTGGGGCCAACGTCCTGACTTTC; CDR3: CASSFSIRAGANVLTF
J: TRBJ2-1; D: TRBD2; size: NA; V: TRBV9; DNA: TGTGCCAGCAGCGCTAGCGGTGGGGCTAACAATGAGCAGTTCTTC; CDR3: CASSASGGANNEQFF
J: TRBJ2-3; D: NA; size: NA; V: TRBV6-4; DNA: TGTGCCAGCAGCCCGCAGGGAACCATGAATACGCAGTATTTT; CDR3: CASSPQGTMNTQYF
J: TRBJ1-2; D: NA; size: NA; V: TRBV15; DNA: TGTGCCACCAGCAGAGACCAGACAGTCCGTCACTATGGCTACACCTTC; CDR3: CATSRDQTVRHYGYTF
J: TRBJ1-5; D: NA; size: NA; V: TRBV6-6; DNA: TGTGCCAGCAGTACGGAGGGGACGGGTCAGCCCCAGCATTTT; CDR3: CASSTEGTGQPQHF
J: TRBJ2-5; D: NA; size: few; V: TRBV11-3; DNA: TGTGCCAGCAGCTTTGGCGGGATTACCCAAGAGACCCAGTACTTC; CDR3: CASSFGGITQETQYF
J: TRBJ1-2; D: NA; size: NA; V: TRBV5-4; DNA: TGTGCCAGCAGGATCAAAGGGACAAATGGCTACACCTTC; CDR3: CASRIKGTNGYTF
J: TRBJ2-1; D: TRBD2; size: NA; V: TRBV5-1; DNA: TGCGCCAGCAGCTTTCGGACTAGCGGCCCTAACAATGAGCAGTTCTTC; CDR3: CASSFRTSGPNNEQFF
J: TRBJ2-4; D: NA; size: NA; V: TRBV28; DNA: TGTGCCAGCAGTCCCCGGGGGAAAGGCAAAAACATTCAGTACTTC; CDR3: CASSPRGKGKNIQYF